These 29 T cell receptor beta chains share one sample of origin, sequenced in a study of T cells after posttransplantation cyclophosphamide. This table comes from immunoSEQ multiplex PCR, and its TCRdb copy is limited to in-frame clones, with some not included. Observed in the sample are 25,000 to 35,000 clones, none of them singletons. The sample consisted of PBMCs. The source of these receptors is a woman aged 25-40 years in good health and a related stem cell transplant donor.

In this sample, this clone turned up many times. V and J are TRBV7-8 and TRBJ1-3, with D maybe TRBD1 (6 bases). CDR3 length: 18 amino acids. The germline gives CDR1 SGHVS, CDR2 FQNEAQ. The germline V and J ends were trimmed by 4 bases and 0 bases, with 19 bases remaining between them. This CDR3 is CASSSPRGGGSSGNTIYF. For the CDR3, the DNA is TGTGCCAGCAGCTCGCCGCGGGGGGGCGGGAGCTCTGGAAACACCATATATTTT.

In its sample, this clone was seen many times. The V call is TRBV28, the J call TRBJ2-1; 8 bases align to TRBD1. CDR3 size: 18 residues. The germline V gene has CDR1 MDHEN and CDR2 SYDVKM. Trimming at V came to 4 bases and at J to 4 bases, leaving 15 bases not matched to a gene. CDR3 loop: CASSSTLPQGGSYNEQFF. CDR3 nucleotides: TGTGCCAGCAGTTCAACCCTACCACAGGGGGGTTCGTACAATGAGCAGTTCTTC. Complete variable domain (other parts from reference TRBV28 and TRBJ2-1): DVKVTQSSRYLVKRTGEKVFLECVQDMDHENMFWYRQDPGLGLRLIYFSYDVKMKEKGDIPEGYSVSREKKERFSLILESASTNQTSMYLCASSSTLPQGGSYNEQFFGPGTRLTVL.

Many counts were recorded for this clone. The chain employs TRBV6-6 and TRBJ2-7, with 10 bases matching TRBD1. Germline V gives CDR1 MNHNY, CDR2 SVGAGI (reference sequence). The V and J ends lost 0 bases and 4 bases, in that order; junction bases with no gene match: 6. The CDR3 has 16 residues. Here the CDR3 reads CASSYSGDRGQYEQYF. DNA for the CDR3: TGTGCCAGCAGTTACTCGGGGGACAGGGGTCAGTACGAGCAGTACTTC.

This clone appeared many times. The V and J genes are TRBV2 and TRBJ1-1; D may be TRBD1 (6 bases). The CDR3 consists of 13 residues. Germline V gives CDR1 SNHLY, CDR2 FYNNEI. V dropped 9 bases and J dropped 4 bases, with 15 bases sitting between them. The DNA of the CDR3 is TGTGCCAGTCGACAGGACGTCGGCACTGAAGCTTTCTTT. It codes for CASRQDVGTEAFF.

In this sample, this clone turned up many times. The V and J genes are TRBV6-1 and TRBJ2-7; D is undetermined. The CDR3 loop spans 14 amino acids. V lost 6 bases to trimming and J lost 3 bases, with 15 bases between them. The germline V gene encodes CDR1 MNHNS and CDR2 SASEGT. The CDR3: CASSVVRPFYEQYF. CDR3 coding DNA: TGTGCCAGCAGCGTCGTGCGCCCCTTCTACGAGCAGTACTTC.

This clone was picked up many times. The chain carries TRBV4-2 and TRBJ1-1; D is unresolved. Germline V lookup: CDR1 LGHNA, CDR2 YNFKEQ. This CDR3 is built from 14 residues. V gave up 0 bases and J gave up 4 bases, with 9 bases separating them. The CDR3 reads CASSQDRRGTEAFF. CDR3 sequence (DNA): TGTGCCAGCAGCCAAGATCGTCGGGGCACTGAAGCTTTCTTT.

This clone was picked up many times. The rearrangement joins TRBV4-2 to TRBJ2-5, with D perhaps matching TRBD2 (6 bases). This CDR3 contains 15 residues. Trimming pared 4 bases from V and 5 bases from J, leaving 17 bases between. Germline V gene sequence: CDR1 LGHNA, CDR2 YNFKEQ. DNA of the CDR3: TGTGCCAGCAGCCCGGAGGCGGGACTTGAGGAGACCCAGTACTTC. It is translated as CASSPEAGLEETQYF.

This clone was counted many times. The chain employs TRBV4-3 and TRBJ1-1; tentatively, D is TRBD1 (5 bases). The CDR3 runs to 17 residues. Trimming stripped 0 bases from V and 4 bases from J, with 18 bases between. The germline V gene has CDR1 LGHNA and CDR2 YSLEER. The CDR3 reads CASSQDQVEGLSTEAFF. DNA of the CDR3: TGCGCCAGCAGCCAAGACCAGGTCGAGGGGTTGAGCACTGAAGCTTTCTTT.

This clone has at least ten counts. The chain couples TRBV5-1 to TRBJ2-1; maybe TRBD1 (5 bases). CDR3 length equals 15 residues. From germline, CDR1 is SGHRS and CDR2 YFSETQ. Trimming left V 2 bases short and J 0 bases short, with 9 bases between. The CDR3 reads CASSFQGFSYNEQFF. Written as DNA, the CDR3 is TGCGCCAGCAGCTTCCAGGGTTTCTCCTACAATGAGCAGTTCTTC.

This clone has more than one count but fewer than ten. V gene TRBV18 combines with J gene TRBJ2-2; D tentatively reads TRBD1 or TRBD2 (7 bases each). The CDR3 consists of 17 residues. Germline V CDR1 and CDR2: KGHSH, LQKENI. Trimming stripped 4 bases from V and 4 bases from J, with 19 bases between. CDR3 in DNA: TGTGCCAGCTCACTTCGCCGACAGGGAGGGGCCACCGGGGAGCTGTTTTTT. Translated: CASSLRRQGGATGELFF. Filled out from reference TRBV18 and TRBJ2-2, the complete variable domain reads NAGVMQNPRHLVRRRGQEARLRCSPMKGHSHVYWYRQLPEEGLKFMVYLQKENIIDESGMPKERFSAEFPKEGPSILRIQQVVRGDSAAYFCASSLRRQGGATGELFFGEGSRLTVL.

This clone came up many times. Here the CDR3 reads CASSQDNGRISNQPQHF. The CDR3 coding sequence is TGTGCCAGCAGCCAAGATAATGGCAGAATTAGCAATCAGCCCCAGCATTTT. The gene calls are TRBV14 and TRBJ1-5; no definite D call. Germline-derived CDR1 and CDR2 are SGHDN and FVKESK. The germline V and J ends were trimmed by 0 bases and 0 bases, with 12 bases remaining between them. This CDR3 has 17 residues.

By share of the sample, this clone is medium-sized. The chain employs TRBV14 and TRBJ1-1, with 7 bases matching TRBD1. The CDR3 extends over 15 amino acids. In germline, CDR1 is SGHDN, CDR2 FVKESK. J was trimmed by 1 base and V by 4 bases; bases with no gene match: 6. The CDR3 bases are TGTGCCAGCAGCCTGCGGACAGGTTGGAACACTGAAGCTTTCTTT. Translated, it gives CASSLRTGWNTEAFF.

This clone was picked up many times. This rearrangement joins TRBV4-3 to TRBJ1-6, with D possibly matching TRBD1 (6 bases). The CDR3 loop spans 18 amino acids. The germline V gene encodes CDR1 LGHNA and CDR2 YSLEER. V gave up 0 bases and J gave up 7 bases, with 19 bases separating them. The CDR3 reads CASSQDYRRQAGNSPLHF. Written as DNA, the CDR3 is TGCGCCAGCAGCCAAGATTATAGGCGACAGGCGGGAAATTCACCCCTCCACTTT.

This clone was recorded many times. The chain employs TRBV13 and TRBJ2-5; no firm D call. The V gene's germline CDR1 is PRHDT and CDR2 FYEKMQ (reference sequence). Trimming removed 0 bases at V and 1 base at J, with 9 bases between. The CDR3 is made up of 15 amino acids. This CDR3 reads CASSLGGRVQETQYF. DNA for the CDR3: TGTGCCAGCAGCTTAGGTGGAAGGGTCCAAGAGACCCAGTACTTC.

The table lists this clone with a few counts. This chain joins TRBV6-2 or TRBV6-3 and TRBJ2-5; 7 nucleotides align to TRBD1. Per germline, CDR1 MNHEY and CDR2 SVGEGT. This CDR3 has 14 residues. V lost 8 bases and J lost 4; bases outside the gene matches: 10. The CDR3 nucleotides are TGTGCCAGCGGGCCCGGGACAGATTTAGAGACCCAGTACTTC. It specifies CASGPGTDLETQYF.

The V and J genes are TRBV7-3 and TRBJ1-1; no clear D. The CDR3 is 13 residues long. The germline V gene encodes CDR1 SGHTA and CDR2 FQGTGA. The V end was cut by 4 bases, the J end by 3 bases, with 9 bases between. CDR3 sequence reads: CASSSDRDTEAFF. In DNA form, the CDR3 reads TGTGCCAGCAGCTCCGACCGGGACACTGAAGCTTTCTTT.

This clone came up a few times. The chain couples TRBV7-8 to TRBJ2-7; D is possibly TRBD1 (6 bases). V gave up 6 bases and J gave up 2 bases, with 17 bases separating them. The CDR3 sequence is 15 residues long. Germline V gives CDR1 SGHVS, CDR2 FQNEAQ. CDR3 in amino acids: CASRDAYRVPYEQYF. The CDR3 coding sequence is TGTGCCAGCAGGGACGCCTACAGGGTCCCCTACGAGCAGTACTTC.

This clone was found many times. V and J are TRBV19 and TRBJ1-1; D might be TRBD1 (6 bases). CDR1 and CDR2 from the germline V gene are LNHDA and SQIVND (reference sequence). With 4 bases removed from V and 5 bases from J, the gap between germline ends came to 11 bases. The CDR3 length is 13 residues. CDR3 sequence (DNA): TGTGCCAGTAGTACGCTGGGGGCGACTGAAGCTTTCTTT. Its protein product is CASSTLGATEAFF.

This sequence joins TRBV11-3 and TRBJ2-3; D may be TRBD1 (6 bases). Trimming pared 1 base from V and 0 bases from J, leaving 11 bases between. Germline V lookup: CDR1 SGHNT, CDR2 YENEEA. The CDR3 is made up of 16 amino acids. The CDR3: CASSLGRGFSTDTQYF. The CDR3 DNA follows: TGTGCCAGCAGCTTAGGCAGGGGTTTTAGCACAGATACGCAGTATTTT.

This clone was counted at least ten times. The chain is built from TRBV6-2 or TRBV6-3 and TRBJ2-7; TRBD1 matches at 9 bases. J was trimmed by 0 bases and V by 3 bases; bases with no gene match: 6. This CDR3 is 16 amino acids long. Germline V gene sequence: CDR1 MNHEY, CDR2 SVGEGT. The CDR3, as DNA: TGTGCCAGCAGTTATTACGGGACAGGGATCTCCTACGAGCAGTACTTC. It encodes CASSYYGTGISYEQYF.

This sequence joins TRBV2 and TRBJ2-2; TRBD1 matches at 12 bases. Germline values: CDR1 SNHLY, CDR2 FYNNEI. The CDR3 is made up of 19 amino acids. Unmatched junction bases numbered 14, after V lost 5 bases and J lost 4 bases. The CDR3: CASSSTGTGGAGVTGELFF. The DNA of the CDR3 is TGTGCCAGCAGTTCTACCGGGACAGGGGGCGCCGGGGTCACCGGGGAGCTGTTTTTT.

This clone was counted ten times or more. The chain employs TRBV12-5 and TRBJ1-1; 8 bases line up with TRBD1. CDR3 length: 14 residues. Germline V gene sequence: CDR1 LGHNT, CDR2 FRNRAP. V lost 7 bases to trimming and J lost 3 bases; unmatched junction nucleotides: 7. The CDR3 spells CASVRDRFDTEAFF. The CDR3 bases are TGTGCTAGTGTTAGGGACAGGTTTGACACTGAAGCTTTCTTT.

The chain uses TRBV30 and TRBJ2-7; perhaps D is TRBD1 or TRBD2 (5 bases each). The CDR3 length is 12 residues. Germline-derived CDR1 and CDR2 are GTSNPN and SVGIG (reference sequence). V gave up 5 bases and J gave up 6 bases, with 14 bases separating them. The CDR3 region is CAWRRGASEQYF. DNA for the CDR3: TGTGCCTGGCGTAGGGGAGCTTCCGAGCAGTACTTC.

This clone was detected many times. V gene TRBV28 combines with J gene TRBJ1-3; D may be TRBD1 (6 bases). Germline CDR1 MDHEN, CDR2 SYDVKM. The CDR3 is 17 amino acids. The germline V and J ends were trimmed by 5 bases and 0 bases, with 17 bases remaining between them. The CDR3 region has the DNA TGTGCCAGCAGTCCTCCTCGACAGGCATTCTCTGGAAACACCATATATTTT. Protein: CASSPPRQAFSGNTIYF.

The chain joins TRBV12-3 or TRBV12-4 to TRBJ2-1; weak D call: TRBD1 (5 bases). This CDR3 contains 16 residues. Trimming removed 4 bases from V and 0 bases from J, with 13 bases in between. The CDR3 sequence is CASSSPFGASYNEQFF. CDR3 nucleotide sequence: TGTGCCAGCAGTTCTCCCTTTGGGGCCTCCTACAATGAGCAGTTCTTC.

This clone was recorded at least ten times. The chain has TRBV12-3 or TRBV12-4 and TRBJ2-2; D call uncertain. The ends were cut back, 5 bases at V and 1 base at J, with 11 bases in the middle. The CDR3 is 15 residues long. CDR3 amino acids: CASSIQAMNTGELFF. CDR3 DNA: TGTGCCAGCAGTATCCAGGCTATGAACACCGGGGAGCTGTTTTTT.

This clone appeared many times. The CDR3 DNA reads TGTGCCAGCAGGGGGGGGGTAGACAATGAGCAGTTCTTC. Residues: CASRGGVDNEQFF. The chain couples TRBV10-3 to TRBJ2-1; D tentatively fits TRBD1 or TRBD2 (7 bases each). This CDR3 is 13 amino acids long. With 10 bases removed from V and 5 bases from J, the gap between germline ends came to 15 bases. Germline values: CDR1 ENHRY, CDR2 SYGVKD.

This clone was counted ten times or more. The J gene is TRBJ1-4, the V gene TRBV5-6; D perhaps matches TRBD1 (6 bases). Trimming shortened V by 0 bases and J by 8 bases, and 11 bases separated the two germline ends. CDR1 is SGHDT and CDR2 is YYEEEE in the germline V gene. This CDR3 comprises 14 residues. In DNA form, the CDR3 reads TGTGCCAGCAGCTTGGCAGGGGCGGAGGAAAAACTGTTTTTT. It is translated as CASSLAGAEEKLFF. Full variable domain (remainder filled in from reference TRBV5-6 and TRBJ1-4): DAGVTQSPTHLIKTRGQQVTLRCSPKSGHDTVSWYQQALGQGPQFIFQYYEEEERQRGNFPDRFSGHQFPNYSSELNVNALLLGDSALYLCASSLAGAEEKLFFGSGTQLSVL.

The chain combines TRBV7-2 with TRBJ2-3; D is perhaps TRBD1 (5 bases). CDR3 length: 15 residues. V was pared by 1 base and J by 5 bases, with 13 bases between. Germline lookup yields CDR1 SGHTA and CDR2 FQGNSA. The CDR3 loop is CASSLEGRVIDTQYF. CDR3 DNA: TGTGCCAGCAGCTTAGAGGGCAGGGTAATAGATACGCAGTATTTT.